This is a list of T cell receptor beta chains from one sample in a study of blood T cell repertoires in COVID-19. Using immunoSEQ multiplex PCR, the repertoire was profiled, and TCRdb retains in-frame clones only, with some absent. Of roughly 140,000 clones listed, 75% to 90% were seen once; the top ten hold roughly 8%. Input material: peripheral blood. All receptors come from a woman aged 55-69 years with COVID-19, enrolled during active disease. Both conserved end residues are part of each CDR3. The D gene is left open where the match is weak. For some rows the clone size is stated as once, few or many, or as a class when expanded; others skip it.

V,size,J,D,CDR3,DNA
TRBV27,.,TRBJ2-2,TRBD2,CASRRGGGSGELFF,TGTGCCAGCAGAAGGGGCGGGGGGTCCGGGGAGCTGTTTTTT
TRBV5-5,.,TRBJ1-5,.,CASSLGARGPDSNQPQHF,TGTGCCAGCAGCTTGGGAGCCAGGGGCCCTGATAGCAATCAGCCCCAGCATTTT
TRBV19,.,TRBJ2-7,TRBD1,CASSRTGEGIEQYF,TGTGCCAGTAGTCGGACAGGTGAAGGAATCGAGCAGTACTTC
TRBV28,.,TRBJ1-3,TRBD1,CATQSDRAAGNTIYF,TGTGCCACCCAGAGCGACAGGGCGGCGGGAAACACCATATATTTT
TRBV6-5,.,TRBJ2-7,TRBD2,CASSYSSGGAYEQYF,TGTGCCAGCAGTTACTCTAGCGGGGGGGCCTACGAGCAGTACTTC
TRBV9,.,TRBJ1-4,TRBD1,CASSVADRGREKLFF,TGTGCCAGCAGCGTAGCCGACAGGGGGAGGGAAAAACTGTTTTTT
TRBV7-3,.,TRBJ1-1,.,CASSPSGNTEAFF,TGTGCCAGCAGCCCGTCGGGGAACACTGAAGCTTTCTTT
TRBV24-1,.,TRBJ2-1,TRBD1,CATSVRQGAPYNEQFF,TGTGCCACCAGTGTTCGGCAGGGGGCACCATACAATGAGCAGTTCTTC
TRBV19,.,TRBJ2-7,.,CASSGRRSGEQYF,TGTGCCAGTAGTGGGCGGAGATCGGGAGAGCAGTACTTC
TRBV2,.,TRBJ1-2,.,CASSESPSYTF,TGTGCCAGCAGTGAATCCCCTTCCTACACCTTC
TRBV5-5,.,TRBJ2-5,.,CASSLVGEETQYF,TGTGCCAGCAGCTTAGTAGGAGAAGAGACCCAGTACTTC
TRBV29-1,once,TRBJ1-2,TRBD1,CSVGQGNYGYTF,TGCAGCGTTGGACAGGGGAACTATGGCTACACCTTC
TRBV18,.,TRBJ1-5,TRBD1,CASSPQQGTRNQPQHF,TGTGCCAGCTCACCCCAACAGGGGACCCGCAATCAGCCCCAGCATTTT
TRBV25-1,.,TRBJ1-4,TRBD1,CASSPPGGDNEKLFF,TGTGCCAGCAGTCCCCCAGGGGGCGATAATGAAAAACTGTTTTTT
TRBV24-1,once,TRBJ2-5,.,CATRPDYQETQYF,TGTGCCACCAGGCCGGACTACCAAGAGACCCAGTACTTC
TRBV2,.,TRBJ1-1,.,CASSEQGRLAFF,TGTGCCAGCAGTGAACAGGGGCGACTCGCTTTCTTT
TRBV9,.,TRBJ2-5,TRBD1,CASSGTGYQETQYF,TGTGCCAGCAGCGGGACAGGGTACCAAGAGACCCAGTACTTC
TRBV5-1,.,TRBJ2-7,.,CASSWTGAYEQYF,TGCGCCAGCAGCTGGACCGGGGCCTACGAGCAGTACTTC
TRBV11-2,.,TRBJ1-2,.,CASSRSSGAYGYTF,TGTGCCAGCAGCCGGTCCAGCGGGGCCTATGGCTACACCTTC
TRBV20-1,.,TRBJ2-7,.,CSASGVYEQYF,TGCAGTGCTTCAGGGGTCTACGAGCAGTACTTC
TRBV7-9,few,TRBJ2-3,.,CASSLSLLTQYF,TGTGCCAGCAGCTTAAGCCTCCTGACGCAGTATTTT
TRBV7-2,.,TRBJ1-5,.,CASSFGATTQPQHF,TGTGCCAGCAGCTTCGGTGCGACTACTCAGCCCCAGCATTTT
TRBV25-1,.,TRBJ2-7,.,CASSDQYEQYF,TGTGCCAGCAGTGACCAGTACGAGCAGTACTTC
TRBV10-1,.,TRBJ1-1,TRBD1,CASSESLGQGNTEAFF,TGCGCCAGCAGTGAGTCCCTCGGACAGGGCAACACTGAAGCTTTCTTT
TRBV30,.,TRBJ1-2,.,CAWSRQFYGYTF,TGTGCCTGGAGTCGACAGTTCTATGGCTACACCTTC
TRBV11-1,.,TRBJ2-3,.,CASSLISVSTDTQYF,TGTGCCAGCAGCTTAATTAGCGTCAGCACAGATACGCAGTATTTT
TRBV6-1,.,TRBJ1-2,TRBD1,CASSEPGQPHYGYTF,TGTGCCAGCAGTGAACCGGGACAGCCACACTATGGCTACACCTTC
TRBV3-1/TRBV3-2,.,TRBJ2-7,.,CASSQDPDSFYEQYF,TGTGCCAGCAGCCAAGATCCGGACAGCTTCTACGAGCAGTACTTC
TRBV12-3/TRBV12-4,.,TRBJ1-1,.,CASSSGLHTEAFF,TGTGCCAGCAGTTCGGGTCTTCACACTGAAGCTTTCTTT
TRBV19,once,TRBJ1-5,.,CASSISVRQPQHF,TGTGCCAGTAGTATTTCGGTTAGACAGCCCCAGCATTTT
TRBV19,.,TRBJ2-7,.,CASSMAGRGLSYEQYF,TGTGCCAGTAGTATGGCGGGACGCGGACTCTCCTACGAGCAGTACTTC
TRBV5-1,.,TRBJ2-5,TRBD2,CASSPGTSGEETQYF,TGCGCCAGCAGCCCCGGGACTAGCGGGGAAGAGACCCAGTACTTC
TRBV19,.,TRBJ2-2,TRBD1,CASSMGTGRSGELFF,TGTGCCAGTAGTATGGGGACAGGGAGGTCCGGGGAGCTGTTTTTT
TRBV6-5,.,TRBJ1-1,.,CASSKGRTEAFF,TGTGCCAGCAGCAAGGGGAGGACTGAAGCTTTCTTT
TRBV4-2,few,TRBJ2-6,.,CASSQEALGAGGANVLTF,TGTGCCAGCAGCCAAGAGGCCCTAGGGGCGGGAGGGGCCAACGTCCTGACTTTC
TRBV9,.,TRBJ1-5,.,CASSVGGGKDQPQHF,TGTGCCAGCAGCGTAGGAGGAGGGAAGGATCAGCCCCAGCATTTT
TRBV27,.,TRBJ1-3,.,CASSGEAGADTIYF,TGTGCCAGCAGTGGCGAGGCGGGGGCAGACACCATATATTTT
TRBV5-1,.,TRBJ2-6,.,CASSPLGANVLTF,TGCGCCAGCAGCCCTCTTGGGGCCAACGTCCTGACTTTC
TRBV5-6,once,TRBJ1-4,TRBD1,CASSPGWTGQSNEKLFF,TGTGCCAGCAGCCCTGGGTGGACGGGACAGTCTAATGAAAAACTGTTTTTT
TRBV5-1,.,TRBJ1-2,.,CASSPSSGASNYGYTF,TGCGCCAGCAGCCCGTCAAGCGGGGCTAGCAACTATGGCTACACCTTC
TRBV15,.,TRBJ1-2,TRBD1,CATSSSDSSLTGGIYGYTF,TGTGCCACCAGCAGCTCCGATTCCAGCCTTACAGGGGGCATTTATGGCTACACCTTC
TRBV7-6,.,TRBJ2-2,.,CASSQAGSGTGELFF,TGTGCCAGCAGTCAGGCGGGGTCGGGCACCGGGGAGCTGTTTTTT
TRBV18,.,TRBJ2-3,.,CASSPSRSTDTQYF,TGTGCCAGCTCACCCTCCCGTAGCACAGATACGCAGTATTTT
TRBV18,few,TRBJ2-1,.,CASSRDWGDEQFF,TGTGCCAGCTCACGGGACTGGGGGGATGAGCAGTTCTTC
TRBV6-6,.,TRBJ2-7,TRBD2,CASSPAFRAGKTYEQYF,TGTGCCAGCAGTCCCGCGTTTCGAGCGGGGAAAACCTACGAGCAGTACTTC
TRBV9,once,TRBJ1-2,TRBD1,CASSVGSQGALGYTF,TGTGCCAGCAGCGTGGGGTCACAGGGGGCGCTTGGCTACACCTTC
TRBV7-8,.,TRBJ1-2,.,CASSRRDFYGYTF,TGTGCCAGCAGCCGCCGGGACTTCTATGGCTACACCTTC
TRBV3-1/TRBV3-2,.,TRBJ2-2,TRBD2,CASRQDLAVDTGELFF,TGTGCCAGCAGACAAGACCTAGCGGTGGACACCGGGGAGCTGTTTTTT